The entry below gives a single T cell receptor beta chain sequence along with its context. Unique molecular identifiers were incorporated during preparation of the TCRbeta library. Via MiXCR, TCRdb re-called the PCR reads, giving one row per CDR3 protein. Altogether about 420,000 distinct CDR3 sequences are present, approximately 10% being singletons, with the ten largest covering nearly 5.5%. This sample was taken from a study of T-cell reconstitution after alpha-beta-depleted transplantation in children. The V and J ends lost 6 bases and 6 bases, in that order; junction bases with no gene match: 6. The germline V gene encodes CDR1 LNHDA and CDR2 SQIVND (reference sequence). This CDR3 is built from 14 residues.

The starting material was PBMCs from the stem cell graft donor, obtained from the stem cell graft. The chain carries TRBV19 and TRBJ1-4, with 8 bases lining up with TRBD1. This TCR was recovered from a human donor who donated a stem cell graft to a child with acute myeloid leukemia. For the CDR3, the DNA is TGTGCCAGTAGCGTGACAGGGGTGGATGAAAAACTGTTTTTT. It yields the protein CASSVTGVDEKLFF.